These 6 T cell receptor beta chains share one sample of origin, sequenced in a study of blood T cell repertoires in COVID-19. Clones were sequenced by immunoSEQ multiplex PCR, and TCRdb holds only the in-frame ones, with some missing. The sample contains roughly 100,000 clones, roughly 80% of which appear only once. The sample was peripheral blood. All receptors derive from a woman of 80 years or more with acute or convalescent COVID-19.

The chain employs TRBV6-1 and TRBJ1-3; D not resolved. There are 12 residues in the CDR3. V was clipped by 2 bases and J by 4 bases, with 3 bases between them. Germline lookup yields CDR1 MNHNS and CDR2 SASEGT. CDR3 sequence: CASSELGNTIYF. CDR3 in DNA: TGTGCCAGCAGTGAACTAGGAAACACCATATATTTT.

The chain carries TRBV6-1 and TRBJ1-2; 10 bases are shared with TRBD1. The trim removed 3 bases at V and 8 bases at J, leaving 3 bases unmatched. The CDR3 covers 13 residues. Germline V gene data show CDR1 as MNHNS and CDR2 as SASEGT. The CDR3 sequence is CASSETGGVGYTF. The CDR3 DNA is TGTGCCAGCAGTGAGACAGGGGGCGTCGGCTACACCTTC.

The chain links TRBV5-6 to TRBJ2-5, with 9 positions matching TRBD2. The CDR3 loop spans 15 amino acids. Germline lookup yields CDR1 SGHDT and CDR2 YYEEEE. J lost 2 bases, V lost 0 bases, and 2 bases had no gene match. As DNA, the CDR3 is TGTGCCAGCAGCTTGGGGCTAGCGGGACAAGAGACCCAGTACTTC. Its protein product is CASSLGLAGQETQYF.

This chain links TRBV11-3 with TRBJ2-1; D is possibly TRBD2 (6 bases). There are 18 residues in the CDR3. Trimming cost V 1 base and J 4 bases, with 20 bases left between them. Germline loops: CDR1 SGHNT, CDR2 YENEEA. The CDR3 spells CASSLASRTHRGYNEQFF. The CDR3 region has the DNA TGTGCCAGCAGCTTAGCATCTCGGACTCATCGGGGGTACAATGAGCAGTTCTTC.

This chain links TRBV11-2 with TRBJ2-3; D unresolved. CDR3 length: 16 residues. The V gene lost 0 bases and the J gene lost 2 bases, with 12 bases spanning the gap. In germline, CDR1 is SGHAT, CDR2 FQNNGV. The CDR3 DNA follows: TGTGCCAGCAGCTTAGACTCGGGTTGGAACACAGATACGCAGTATTTT. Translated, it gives CASSLDSGWNTDTQYF.

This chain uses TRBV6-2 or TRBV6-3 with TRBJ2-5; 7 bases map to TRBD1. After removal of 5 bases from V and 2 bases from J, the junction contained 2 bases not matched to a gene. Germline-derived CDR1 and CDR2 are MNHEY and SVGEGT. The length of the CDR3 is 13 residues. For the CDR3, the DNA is TGTGCCAGCAGTCCGGGACAGCAAGAGACCCAGTACTTC. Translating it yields CASSPGQQETQYF.